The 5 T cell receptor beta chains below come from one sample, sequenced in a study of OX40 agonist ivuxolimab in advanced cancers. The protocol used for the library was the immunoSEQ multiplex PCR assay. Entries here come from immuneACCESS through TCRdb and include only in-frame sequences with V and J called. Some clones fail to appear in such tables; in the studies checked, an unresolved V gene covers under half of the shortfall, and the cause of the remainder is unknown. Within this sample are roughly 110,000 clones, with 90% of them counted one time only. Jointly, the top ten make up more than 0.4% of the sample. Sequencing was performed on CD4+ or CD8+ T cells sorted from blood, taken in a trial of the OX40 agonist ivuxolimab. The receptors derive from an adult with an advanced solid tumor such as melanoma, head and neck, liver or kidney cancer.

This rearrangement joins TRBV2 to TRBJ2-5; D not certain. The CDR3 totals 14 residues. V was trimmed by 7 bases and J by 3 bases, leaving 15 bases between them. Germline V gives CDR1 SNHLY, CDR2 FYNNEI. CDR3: CASTYRRTEETQYF. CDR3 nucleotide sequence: TGTGCCAGCACGTACCGAAGGACGGAAGAGACCCAGTACTTC. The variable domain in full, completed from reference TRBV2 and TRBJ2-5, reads EPEVTQTPSHQVTQMGQEVILRCVPISNHLYFYWYRQILGQKVEFLVSFYNNEISEKSEIFDDQFSVERPDGSNFTLKIRSTKLEDSAMYFCASTYRRTEETQYFGPGTRLLVL.

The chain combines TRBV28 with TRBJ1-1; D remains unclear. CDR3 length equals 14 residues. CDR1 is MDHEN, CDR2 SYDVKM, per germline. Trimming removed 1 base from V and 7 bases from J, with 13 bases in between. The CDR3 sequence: CASSLYAGNNEAFF. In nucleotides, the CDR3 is TGTGCCAGCAGTTTATACGCAGGTAATAATGAAGCTTTCTTT. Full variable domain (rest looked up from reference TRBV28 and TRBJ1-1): DVKVTQSSRYLVKRTGEKVFLECVQDMDHENMFWYRQDPGLGLRLIYFSYDVKMKEKGDIPEGYSVSREKKERFSLILESASTNQTSMYLCASSLYAGNNEAFFGQGTRLTVV.

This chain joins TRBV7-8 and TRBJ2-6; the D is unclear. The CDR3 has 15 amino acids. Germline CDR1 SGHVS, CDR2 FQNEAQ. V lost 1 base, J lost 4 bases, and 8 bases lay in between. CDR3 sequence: CASSLGAPGANVLTF. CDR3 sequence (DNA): TGTGCCAGCAGCTTAGGTGCTCCAGGGGCCAACGTCCTGACTTTC.

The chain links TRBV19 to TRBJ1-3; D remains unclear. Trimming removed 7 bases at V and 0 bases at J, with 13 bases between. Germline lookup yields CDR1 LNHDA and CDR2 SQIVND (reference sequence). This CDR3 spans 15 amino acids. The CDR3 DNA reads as TGTGCCAGTACCGAGGGAAAGAGCTCTGGAAACACCATATATTTT. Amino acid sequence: CASTEGKSSGNTIYF.

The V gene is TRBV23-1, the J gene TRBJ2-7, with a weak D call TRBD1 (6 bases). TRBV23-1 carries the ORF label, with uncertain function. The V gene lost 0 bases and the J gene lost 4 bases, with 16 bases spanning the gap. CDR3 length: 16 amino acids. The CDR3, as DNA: TGCGCCAGCAGTCAATCGGGAGTCAGGGGAAGGTACGAGCAGTACTTC. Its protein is CASSQSGVRGRYEQYF.